What follows are 5 T cell receptor beta chains derived from one specimen sequenced in a study of blood T cells in healthy people across ages. A J-beta primer mix and a sample-barcoded 5' primer were used in a second PCR of about 6 to 12 cycles. From the 5' RACE reads, TCRdb called clonotypes with MiXCR, one entry per CDR3 protein. Seen here are under 750,000 distinct CDR3 sequences, around 48% observed once, and the top ten hold roughly 24%. Sequenced material: blood. These receptors were collected from a man older than 75 in good health.

This clonotype was counted ten times or more. The chain combines TRBV4-1 with TRBJ2-7; D is unresolved. V was pared by 3 bases and J by 3 bases, with 9 bases between. The germline V gene encodes CDR1 MGHRA and CDR2 YSYEKL. The CDR3 has 13 amino acids. As DNA, the CDR3 is TGCGCCAGCAGCCAGGAGCCCCGCTACGAGCAGTACTTC. Translation: CASSQEPRYEQYF.

This chain connects TRBV6-5 to TRBJ1-1; 8 bases are shared with TRBD1. This CDR3 contains 15 residues. From germline, CDR1 is MNHEY and CDR2 SVGAGI. With 5 bases clipped from V and 1 base from J, the junction kept 6 bases outside the gene matches. CDR3 protein: CASSTFRGRNTEAFF. CDR3 nucleotides: TGTGCCAGCAGTACCTTCAGGGGGCGGAACACTGAAGCTTTCTTT.

Many counts were recorded for this clonotype. The V call is TRBV9, the J call TRBJ2-1; TRBD2 matches 9 bases. CDR1 is SGDLS and CDR2 is YYNGEE in the germline V gene. V trimming: 4 bases; J trimming: 7 bases; junction bases outside the gene matches: 6. This CDR3 contains 14 residues. The CDR3 loop is CASSRTSAGNEQFF. In DNA, the CDR3 is TGTGCCAGCAGCCGGACTAGCGCCGGTAATGAGCAGTTCTTC. The entire variable domain, with the rest obtained from reference TRBV9 and TRBJ2-1, is as follows: DSGVTQTPKHLITATGQRVTLRCSPRSGDLSVYWYQQSLDQGLQFLIQYYNGEERAKGNILERFSAQQFPDLHSELNLSSLELGDSALYFCASSRTSAGNEQFFGPGTRLTVL.

The chain employs TRBV12-3 or TRBV12-4 and TRBJ1-6, with unresolved D. CDR3 length: 13 amino acids. V was pared by 3 bases and J by 10 bases, with 10 bases between. The DNA for the CDR3 is TGTGCCAGCAGTTTTGGGGAGCGCTCACCCCTCCACTTT. Residues: CASSFGERSPLHF.

This clonotype was picked up a small number of times. The rearrangement joins TRBV6-2 or TRBV6-3 to TRBJ2-7, with unresolved D. The germline gives CDR1 MNHEY, CDR2 SVGEGT. The V end was cut by 6 bases, the J end by 3 bases, with 9 bases between. CDR3 length: 12 amino acids. CDR3 loop: CASRSADYEQYF. DNA for the CDR3: TGTGCCAGCAGATCCGCTGACTACGAGCAGTACTTC.